One T cell receptor (beta chain) is described in this entry. Its antigen is still unknown. One end of the junction fails to match germline, which may point to a read error. According to the study, genomic DNA was the template for TCR beta VDJ and CDR3 profiling. TCRdb called the reads again in MiXCR, with one record for every CDR3 protein. The top ten clones hold around 4% of a sample with hundreds of thousands of distinct CDR3 sequences, roughly 68% of them seen once. These data originate in a study of CD8+CD57+ T cells in acquired aplastic anemia. About the research overall: Each DNA sample taken from sorted CD4+ and CD8+ cells came to around 3.4 ug on average. Average CD4+ read depth in healthy donors was about 10.8 million reads. The study's findings and limits: The study found no significant CD8+ Simpson's diversity difference between patients and controls. Around 27 CD8+ CDR3 sequences occurred in both the patients and the controls.

The germline V gene encodes CDR1 SGHRS and CDR2 YFSETQ. The CDR3 has 12 amino acids. This receptor was taken from a human donor in good health, serving as a control. The material sequenced was sorted CD4+, CD8+, or CD8+CD57+ T cells (not recorded which) from PBMCs. The chain employs TRBV5-1 and TRBJ1-2, with TRBD1 matching over 8 bases. Here the CDR3 DNA reads TGTGCCAGCAGCGTGGACAGGGTTGGCTACACCTTC. Translating it yields CASSVDRVGYTF. The full variable domain, with the rest looked up from reference TRBV5-1 and TRBJ1-2, is KAGVTQTPRYLIKTRGQQVTLSCSPISGHRSVSWYQQTPGQGLQFLFEYFSETQRNKGNFPGRFSGRQFSNSRSEMNVSTLELGDSALYLCASSVDRVGYTFGSGTRLTVV.